This TCR beta chain came from a study of CD8+ T cells in alopecia areata. The authors extracted RNA and reverse transcribed it into cDNA as the sequencing template. TCRdb's copy holds only in-frame clones and misses some; the assay was immunoSEQ multiplex PCR. The table has about 200,000 clones, roughly 60% seen once. Noted treatment: oral pan-JAK inhibitor, 5-10 mg twice daily. The CDR3 length is 13 residues. The ends were cut back, 8 bases at V and 0 bases at J, with 12 bases in the middle. The germline gives CDR1 SQVTM, CDR2 ANQGSEA. The source of this sequence is a human donor with alopecia areata. The sequences come from CD4+ T cells sorted from blood, collected at week 24, from a patient treated with tofacitinib. The genes are TRBV29-1 and TRBJ2-3, with D unresolved. The CDR3 sequence is CSPFRDSTDTQYF. CDR3 nucleotide sequence: TGCAGCCCTTTCCGCGACAGCACAGATACGCAGTATTTT.